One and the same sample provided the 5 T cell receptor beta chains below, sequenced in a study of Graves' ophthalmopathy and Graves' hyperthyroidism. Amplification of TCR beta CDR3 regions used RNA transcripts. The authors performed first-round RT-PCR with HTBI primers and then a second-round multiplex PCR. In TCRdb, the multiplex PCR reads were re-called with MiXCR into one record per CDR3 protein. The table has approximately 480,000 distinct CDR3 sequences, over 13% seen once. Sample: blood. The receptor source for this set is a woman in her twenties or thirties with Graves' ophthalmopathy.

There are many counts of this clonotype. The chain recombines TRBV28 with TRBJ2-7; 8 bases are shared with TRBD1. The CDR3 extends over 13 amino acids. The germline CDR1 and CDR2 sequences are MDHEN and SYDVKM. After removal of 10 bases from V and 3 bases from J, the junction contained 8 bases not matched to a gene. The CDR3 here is CAIRQGLIYEQYF. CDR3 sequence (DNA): TGTGCCATCCGACAGGGGTTAATCTACGAGCAGTACTTC. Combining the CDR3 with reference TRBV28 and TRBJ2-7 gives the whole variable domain DVKVTQSSRYLVKRTGEKVFLECVQDMDHENMFWYRQDPGLGLRLIYFSYDVKMKEKGDIPEGYSVSREKKERFSLILESASTNQTSMYLCAIRQGLIYEQYFGPGTRLTVT.

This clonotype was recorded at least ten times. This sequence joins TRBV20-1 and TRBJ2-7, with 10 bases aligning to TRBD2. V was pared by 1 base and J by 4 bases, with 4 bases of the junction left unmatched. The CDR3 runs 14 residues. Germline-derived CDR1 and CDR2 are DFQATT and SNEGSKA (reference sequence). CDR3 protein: CSARAQREGYEQYF. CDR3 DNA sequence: TGCAGTGCTAGAGCTCAGCGGGAGGGATACGAGCAGTACTTC.

Here the CDR3 reads CASRPFSYEQYF. The DNA of the CDR3 is TGTGCCAGCAGGCCCTTTTCCTACGAGCAGTACTTC. The V gene is TRBV12-3 or TRBV12-4, the J gene TRBJ2-7; the D is unclear. The CDR3 is 12 residues long. V lost 6 bases to trimming and J lost 1 base, with 7 bases between them.

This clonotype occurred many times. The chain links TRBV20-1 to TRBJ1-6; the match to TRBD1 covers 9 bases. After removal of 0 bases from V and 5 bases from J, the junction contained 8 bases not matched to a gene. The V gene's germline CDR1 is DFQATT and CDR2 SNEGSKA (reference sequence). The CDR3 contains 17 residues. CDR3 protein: CSARDPGQGTDNSPLHF. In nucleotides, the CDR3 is TGCAGTGCTAGAGATCCCGGACAGGGGACGGATAATTCACCCCTCCACTTT.

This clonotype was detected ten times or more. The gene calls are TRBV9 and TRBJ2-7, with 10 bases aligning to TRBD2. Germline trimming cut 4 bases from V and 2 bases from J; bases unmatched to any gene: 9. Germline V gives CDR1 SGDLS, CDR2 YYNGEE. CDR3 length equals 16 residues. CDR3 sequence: CASSPQGLASTYEQYF. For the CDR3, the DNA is TGTGCCAGCAGCCCTCAGGGACTAGCGAGTACCTACGAGCAGTACTTC.